The 8 T cell receptor beta chains presented below share a single source sample, sequenced in a study of identical twins. TCRdb called the 5' RACE reads again in MiXCR, with one record for every CDR3 protein. The sample lists 600,000 to 800,000 distinct CDR3 sequences, around 20% occurring once. This same sample was also part of a study on T cells expressing NK-cell markers.

Sequencing used PBMCs. These receptors were collected from a young woman in good health.

This clonotype was counted at least ten times. The V and J genes are TRBV5-1 and TRBJ2-3; TRBD2 aligns across 7 bases. Germline values: CDR1 SGHRS, CDR2 YFSETQ. After removal of 4 bases from V and 2 bases from J, the junction contained 7 bases not matched to a gene. This CDR3 is 15 amino acids long. In DNA, the CDR3 is TGCGCCAGCAGCCCTAGCGGACCTTCCACAGATACGCAGTATTTT. Amino acids: CASSPSGPSTDTQYF.

This clonotype came up many times. The V call is TRBV10-3, the J call TRBJ2-4; D is uncertain. Germline CDR1 ENHRY, CDR2 SYGVKD. The CDR3 is 13 residues long. V was pared by 0 bases and J by 4 bases, with 4 bases between. CDR3 region: CAISESGKNIQYF. The CDR3 DNA sequence: TGTGCCATCAGTGAGTCGGGGAAAAACATTCAGTACTTC.

This clonotype occurred a few times. The rearrangement uses TRBV7-9 and TRBJ1-2, with 8 bases that match TRBD1. Looked up from germline, CDR1 is SEHNR and CDR2 is FQNEAQ (reference sequence). CDR3 size: 15 residues. V trimming: 5 bases; J trimming: 2 bases; junction bases outside the gene matches: 7. The CDR3 bases are TGTGCCAGCAGCCCCTGGACAGGGAGGAACTATGGCTACACCTTC. Encoded protein: CASSPWTGRNYGYTF.

This sequence joins TRBV20-1 and TRBJ2-1; D possibly corresponds to TRBD2 (5 bases). Germline CDR1 reads DFQATT; CDR2 reads SNEGSKA (reference sequence). V was trimmed by 6 bases and J by 8 bases, leaving 14 bases between them. The CDR3 is 12 residues long. CDR3 sequence reads: CSAQDGVDEQFF. The CDR3 DNA reads TGCAGTGCCCAGGACGGGGTCGATGAGCAGTTCTTC.

For the CDR3, the DNA is TGCGCCAGCAGCCAGAGTCTTACAGGGGCGAGGACAGATACGCAGTATTTT. This encodes CASSQSLTGARTDTQYF. The V call is TRBV4-3, the J call TRBJ2-3; 7 bases fit TRBD1. The V segment lost 3 bases and the J segment 3 bases; nucleotides outside the gene matches: 12. Germline assignment: CDR1 LGHNA and CDR2 YSLEER. The CDR3 length is 17 residues.

In this sample, this clonotype turned up many times. The V gene is TRBV12-3 or TRBV12-4, the J gene TRBJ2-7; the D gene is possibly TRBD2 (5 bases). V was cut by 3 bases and J by 7 bases, with 10 bases left in between. The CDR3 sequence is 12 residues long. The CDR3 sequence: CASSFLPGEQYF. As DNA, the CDR3 is TGTGCCAGCAGTTTTCTTCCGGGAGAGCAGTACTTC.

Ten or more counts support this clonotype. This chain links TRBV12-3 or TRBV12-4 with TRBJ2-7, with D perhaps given as TRBD1 or TRBD2 (6 bases each). CDR3 size: 15 residues. V lost 2 bases and J 2 bases, leaving 13 bases between the germline ends. The CDR3 DNA follows: TGTGCCAGCAGTTTATACGGGGGCTCAGCCTACGAGCAGTACTTC. It yields the protein CASSLYGGSAYEQYF.

The chain uses TRBV3-1 and TRBJ2-1; 15 bases map to TRBD2. The CDR3 length is 18 residues. Germline-derived CDR1 and CDR2 are LGHDT and YNNKEL (reference sequence). This chain's CDR3 is CTISPGLAGGLQYNEQFF. The DNA for the CDR3 is TGTACCATCAGCCCGGGACTAGCGGGGGGCCTACAGTACAATGAGCAGTTCTTC.